These 14 T cell receptor beta chains were sequenced from one sample in a study of blood T cell repertoires in COVID-19. Sequenced by immunoSEQ multiplex PCR; TCRdb stores in-frame clones only, minus some. This sample has fewer than 90,000 clones, with more than 65% found just once. The specimen sequenced was peripheral blood. These receptors all come from a man in his 70s with COVID-19, enrolled during active disease.

The rearrangement links TRBV5-4 to TRBJ2-2, with 9 bases fitting TRBD1. With V trimmed by 3 bases and J by 5 bases, 8 bases remained unmatched. Germline-derived CDR1 and CDR2 are SGHNT and YYREEE (reference sequence). The CDR3 loop spans 16 amino acids. The CDR3 region is CASSSVQGARTGELFF. The CDR3 DNA is TGTGCCAGCAGCTCGGTACAGGGGGCTCGGACCGGGGAGCTGTTTTTT.

The chain carries TRBV18 and TRBJ1-3, with D unresolved. V lost 6 bases and J 0 bases, leaving 12 bases between the germline ends. CDR3 length: 15 residues. CDR1 KGHSH and CDR2 LQKENI come from the germline V gene. The chain's CDR3 is CASSADIRSGNTIYF. Here the CDR3 DNA reads TGTGCCAGCTCGGCCGACATCCGCTCTGGAAACACCATATATTTT.

This clone was detected only a few times. The chain has TRBV2 and TRBJ1-1; weak D call: TRBD1 (5 bases). The germline gives CDR1 SNHLY, CDR2 FYNNEI. The CDR3 covers 12 residues. Trimming left V 6 bases short and J 3 bases short, with 8 bases between. The CDR3 nucleotides are TGTGCCAGCAGCACCAGGGACACTGAAGCTTTCTTT. This codes for CASSTRDTEAFF.

V usage is TRBV7-2 and J usage is TRBJ1-5; 11 bases agree with TRBD1. This CDR3 region has 17 residues. J lost 0 bases, V lost 5 bases, and 6 bases had no gene match. Germline V gives CDR1 SGHTA, CDR2 FQGNSA. DNA of the CDR3: TGTGCCAGCAGCCCAGGACAGGGGGCGCTTAGCAATCAGCCCCAGCATTTT. This gives the protein CASSPGQGALSNQPQHF.

V usage is TRBV20-1 and J usage is TRBJ2-7, with 7 bases that match TRBD1. Germline V lookup: CDR1 DFQATT, CDR2 SNEGSKA (reference sequence). After removal of 4 bases from V and 9 bases from J, the junction contained 6 bases not matched to a gene. This CDR3 is 11 amino acids long. As DNA, the CDR3 is TGCAGTGCTAACGACAGGGATTGGCAGTACTTC. It yields the protein CSANDRDWQYF.

The CDR3 DNA is TGTGCCAGCAGCTTAGGGACAGCAACTAATGAAAAACTGTTTTTT. It encodes CASSLGTATNEKLFF. The chain joins TRBV13 to TRBJ1-4; maybe TRBD1 (5 bases). The CDR3 runs 15 residues. V gave up 0 bases and J gave up 0 bases, with 5 bases separating them. Germline V gene sequence: CDR1 PRHDT, CDR2 FYEKMQ (reference sequence). Variable domain in full (rest from reference TRBV13 and TRBJ1-4): AAGVIQSPRHLIKEKRETATLKCYPIPRHDTVYWYQQGPGQDPQFLISFYEKMQSDKGSIPDRFSAQQFSDYHSELNMSSLELGDSALYFCASSLGTATNEKLFFGSGTQLSVL.

V and J are TRBV20-1 and TRBJ2-7; tentatively, D is TRBD1 (7 bases). V lost 3 bases and J lost 5, with 17 bases in between. The CDR3 has 14 residues. Per the germline V gene, CDR1 is DFQATT and CDR2 is SNEGSKA (reference sequence). In DNA form, the CDR3 reads TGCAGTGCTAGTGTGCCCCCAGGGGGGCACGAGCAGTACTTC. Its protein is CSASVPPGGHEQYF.

The chain joins TRBV11-2 to TRBJ1-1; D possibly corresponds to TRBD1 (5 bases). Trimming took off 5 bases at V and 1 base at J, with 14 bases between the two ends. The CDR3 spans 15 residues. CDR1 and CDR2 (germline): SGHAT, FQNNGV. Here the CDR3 reads CASSPLTDQNTEAFF. DNA of the CDR3: TGTGCCAGCAGCCCACTGACAGACCAGAACACTGAAGCTTTCTTT. The whole variable domain, filled in from reference TRBV11-2 and TRBJ1-1, reads EAGVAQSPRYKIIEKRQSVAFWCNPISGHATLYWYQQILGQGPKLLIQFQNNGVVDDSQLPKDRFSAERLKGVDSTLKIQPAKLEDSAVYLCASSPLTDQNTEAFFGQGTRLTVV.

The gene calls are TRBV10-1 and TRBJ1-1; 8 nucleotides line up with TRBD1. In germline, CDR1 is WNHNN, CDR2 SYGVQD (reference sequence). V lost 6 bases to trimming and J lost 5 bases; unmatched junction nucleotides: 5. The CDR3 has 13 amino acids. CDR3 region: CASSRTGSTEAFF. DNA for the CDR3: TGCGCCAGCAGCCGGACAGGGTCTACTGAAGCTTTCTTT.

This clone showed up just a few times. The chain combines TRBV27 with TRBJ2-7; D is possibly TRBD2 (6 bases). With 2 bases removed from V and 3 bases from J, the gap between germline ends came to 20 bases. The germline CDR1 and CDR2 sequences are MNHEY and SMNVEV (reference sequence). The CDR3 has 17 amino acids. CDR3 sequence (DNA): TGTGCCAGCAGTTTACTAAAACAAACTAGCTACGTCTACGAGCAGTACTTC. Its translation is CASSLLKQTSYVYEQYF.

The V gene is TRBV29-1, the J gene TRBJ1-4; D remains unclear. The V gene's germline CDR1 is SQVTM and CDR2 ANQGSEA. CDR3 length equals 12 residues. V was trimmed by 3 bases and J by 7 bases, leaving 9 bases between them. CDR3 residues: CSVDSGSEKLFF. The CDR3 nucleotides read TGCAGCGTTGACAGCGGGAGTGAAAAACTGTTTTTT.

This chain links TRBV5-4 with TRBJ2-5; 7 bases are a match to TRBD1. There are 13 residues in the CDR3. V lost 5 bases and J lost 0; bases outside the gene matches: 1. Germline CDR1 SGHNT, CDR2 YYREEE (reference sequence). The CDR3 sequence is CASSDRDQETQYF. CDR3 DNA sequence: TGTGCCAGCAGTGACAGGGACCAAGAGACCCAGTACTTC.

This chain uses TRBV5-1 with TRBJ1-1; 8 nucleotides agree with TRBD1. This CDR3 has 15 amino acids. Germline loops: CDR1 SGHRS, CDR2 YFSETQ. Trimming removed 0 bases from V and 6 bases from J; junction bases left unmatched: 7. In nucleotides, the CDR3 is TGCGCCAGCAGCTTGGAGGGGCAGGGGGCCGCTGAAGCTTTCTTT. Its translation: CASSLEGQGAAEAFF.

The table lists this clone with many counts. The CDR3: CASSEGDINADTQYF. The CDR3 nucleotides are TGTGCCAGCAGTGAAGGGGACATAAACGCCGATACGCAGTATTTT. The chain carries TRBV6-1 and TRBJ2-3; TRBD1 is a possible D gene (6 bases). CDR3 length: 15 amino acids. The V gene lost 1 base and the J gene lost 6 bases, with 14 bases spanning the gap. From germline, CDR1 is MNHNS and CDR2 SASEGT.